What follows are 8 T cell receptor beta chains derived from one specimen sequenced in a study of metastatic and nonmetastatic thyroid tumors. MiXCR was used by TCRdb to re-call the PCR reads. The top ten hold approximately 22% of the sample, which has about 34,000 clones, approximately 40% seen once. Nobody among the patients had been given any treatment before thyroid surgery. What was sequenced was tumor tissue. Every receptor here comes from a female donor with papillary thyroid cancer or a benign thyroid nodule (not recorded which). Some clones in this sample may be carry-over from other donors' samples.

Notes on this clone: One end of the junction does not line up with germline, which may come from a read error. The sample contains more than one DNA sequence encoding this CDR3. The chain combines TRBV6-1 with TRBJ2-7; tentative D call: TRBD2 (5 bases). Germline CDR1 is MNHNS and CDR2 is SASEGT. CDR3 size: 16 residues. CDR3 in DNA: TGTGCCAGCAGTGAACGGCTAGCTGAGAGCTCCTACGAGCAATACTTC. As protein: CASSERLAESSYEQYF.

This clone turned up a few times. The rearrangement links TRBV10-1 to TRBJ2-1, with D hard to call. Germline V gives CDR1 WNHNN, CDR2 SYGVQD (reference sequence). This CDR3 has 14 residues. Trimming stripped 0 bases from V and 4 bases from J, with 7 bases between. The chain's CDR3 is CASSESVGYNEQFF. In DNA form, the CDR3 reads TGCGCCAGCAGTGAGTCGGTAGGGTACAATGAGCAGTTCTTC.

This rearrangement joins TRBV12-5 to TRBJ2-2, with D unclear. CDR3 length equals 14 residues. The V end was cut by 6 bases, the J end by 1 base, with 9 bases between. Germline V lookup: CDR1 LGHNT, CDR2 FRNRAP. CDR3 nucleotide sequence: TGTGCTAGTGGACCTCAGGTGAACACCGGGGAGCTGTTTTTT. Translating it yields CASGPQVNTGELFF.

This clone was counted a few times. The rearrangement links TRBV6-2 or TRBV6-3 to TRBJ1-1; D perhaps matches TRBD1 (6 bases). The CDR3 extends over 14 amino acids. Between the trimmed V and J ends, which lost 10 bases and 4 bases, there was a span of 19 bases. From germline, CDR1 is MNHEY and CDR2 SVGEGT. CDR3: CATLGGGRATEAFF. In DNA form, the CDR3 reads TGTGCCACCTTGGGCGGGGGCCGTGCCACTGAAGCTTTCTTT.

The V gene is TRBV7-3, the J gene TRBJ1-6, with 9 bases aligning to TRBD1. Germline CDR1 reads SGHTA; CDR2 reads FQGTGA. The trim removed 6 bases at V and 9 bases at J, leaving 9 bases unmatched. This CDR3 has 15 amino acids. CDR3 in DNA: TGTGCCAGCAGTGAAACAGGGGGCTTAGGTTCACCCCTCCACTTT. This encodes CASSETGGLGSPLHF.

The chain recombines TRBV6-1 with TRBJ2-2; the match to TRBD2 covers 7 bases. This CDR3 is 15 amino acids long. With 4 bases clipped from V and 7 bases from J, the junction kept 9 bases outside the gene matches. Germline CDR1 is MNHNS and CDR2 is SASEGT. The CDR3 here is CASSGLADRNGELFF. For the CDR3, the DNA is TGTGCCAGCAGTGGACTAGCAGACCGGAACGGGGAGCTGTTTTTT.

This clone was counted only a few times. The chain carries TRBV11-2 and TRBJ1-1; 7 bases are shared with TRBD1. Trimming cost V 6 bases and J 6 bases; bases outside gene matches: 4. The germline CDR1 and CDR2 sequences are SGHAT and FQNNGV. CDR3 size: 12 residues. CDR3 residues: CASSWDSAEAFF. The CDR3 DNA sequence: TGTGCCAGCAGTTGGGACAGCGCTGAAGCTTTCTTT.

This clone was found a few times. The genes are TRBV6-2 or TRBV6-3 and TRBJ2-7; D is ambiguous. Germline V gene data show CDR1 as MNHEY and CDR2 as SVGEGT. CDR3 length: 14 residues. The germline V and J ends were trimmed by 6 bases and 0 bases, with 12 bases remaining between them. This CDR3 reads CASSLSAPSYEQYF. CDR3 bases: TGTGCCAGCAGCCTATCCGCACCCTCCTACGAGCAGTACTTC.